This T cell receptor (beta chain) stems from a study of blood T cell repertoires in COVID-19. This clone was seen more than once but under ten times. The junction had 3 bases not matched to a gene; V was cut back by 1 base and J by 5 bases. The V gene's germline CDR1 is MGHRA and CDR2 YSYEKL. This CDR3 comprises 14 residues. Only in-frame clones appear in the TCRdb table, and some are missing; sequencing was by immunoSEQ multiplex PCR. The sample carries 160,000 or so clones, less than 90% recorded once. The J gene is TRBJ1-2, the V gene TRBV4-1, with TRBD1 matching 8 bases. Material for sequencing was peripheral blood. The sequence derives from a woman between 70 and 85 years old with acute or convalescent COVID-19. The CDR3 reads CASSQAGQGYGYTF. The CDR3 bases are TGCGCCAGCAGCCAAGCCGGACAGGGTTATGGCTACACCTTC.